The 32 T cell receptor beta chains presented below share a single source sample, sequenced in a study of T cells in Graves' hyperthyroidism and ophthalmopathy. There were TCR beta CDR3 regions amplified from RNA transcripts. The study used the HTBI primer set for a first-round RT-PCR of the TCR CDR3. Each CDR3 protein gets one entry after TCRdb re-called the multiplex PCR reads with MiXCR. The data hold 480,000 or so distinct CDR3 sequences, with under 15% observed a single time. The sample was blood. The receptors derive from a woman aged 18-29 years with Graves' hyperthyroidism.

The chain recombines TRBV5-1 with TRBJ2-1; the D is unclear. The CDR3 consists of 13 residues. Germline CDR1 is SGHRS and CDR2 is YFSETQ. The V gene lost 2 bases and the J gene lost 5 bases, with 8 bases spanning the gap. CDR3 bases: TGCGCCAGCAGCTTCGAAGCCCACAATGAGCAGTTCTTC. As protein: CASSFEAHNEQFF.

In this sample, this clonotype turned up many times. The DNA for the CDR3 is TGCAGTGCTCCAGAGAACTATGGCTACACCTTC. This encodes CSAPENYGYTF. The gene calls are TRBV20-1 and TRBJ1-2; no definite D call. The germline V and J ends were trimmed by 5 bases and 2 bases, with 6 bases remaining between them. Germline V lookup: CDR1 DFQATT, CDR2 SNEGSKA (reference sequence). This CDR3 contains 11 residues.

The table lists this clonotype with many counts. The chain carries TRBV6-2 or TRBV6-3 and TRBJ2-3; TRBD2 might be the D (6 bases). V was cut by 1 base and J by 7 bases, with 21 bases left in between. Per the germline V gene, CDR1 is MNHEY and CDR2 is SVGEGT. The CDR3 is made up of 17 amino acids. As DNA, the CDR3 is TGTGCCAGCAGTTACTACCCCGGGGGTAGCGGAGGTAATACGCAGTATTTT. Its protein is CASSYYPGGSGGNTQYF.

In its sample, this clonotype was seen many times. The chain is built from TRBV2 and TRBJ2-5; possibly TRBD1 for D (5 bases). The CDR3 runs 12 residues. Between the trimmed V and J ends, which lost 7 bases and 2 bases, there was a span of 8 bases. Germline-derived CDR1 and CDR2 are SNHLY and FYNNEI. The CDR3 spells CASTRQQETQYF. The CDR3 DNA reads TGTGCCAGCACGCGACAGCAAGAGACCCAGTACTTC.

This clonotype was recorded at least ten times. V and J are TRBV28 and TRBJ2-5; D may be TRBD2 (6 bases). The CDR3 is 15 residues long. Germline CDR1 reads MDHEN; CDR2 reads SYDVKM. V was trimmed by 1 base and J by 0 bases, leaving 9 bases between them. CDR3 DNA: TGTGCCAGCAGTTTATCGGGGGTTGACCAAGAGACCCAGTACTTC. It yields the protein CASSLSGVDQETQYF.

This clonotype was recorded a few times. CDR3 sequence: CAISVGLAGAKNIQYF. In DNA form, the CDR3 reads TGTGCCATCAGTGTTGGACTAGCGGGGGCCAAAAACATTCAGTACTTC. The chain links TRBV10-3 to TRBJ2-4, with 12 nucleotides matching TRBD2. Germline assignment: CDR1 ENHRY and CDR2 SYGVKD. The CDR3 covers 16 residues. The V segment lost 4 bases and the J segment 1 base; nucleotides outside the gene matches: 2.

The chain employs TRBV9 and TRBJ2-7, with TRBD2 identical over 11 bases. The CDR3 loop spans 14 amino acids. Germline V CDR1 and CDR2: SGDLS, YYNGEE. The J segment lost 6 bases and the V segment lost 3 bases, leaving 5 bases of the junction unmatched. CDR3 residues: CASSDTSGSREQYF. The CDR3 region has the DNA TGTGCCAGCAGCGATACTAGCGGGAGTCGCGAGCAGTACTTC.

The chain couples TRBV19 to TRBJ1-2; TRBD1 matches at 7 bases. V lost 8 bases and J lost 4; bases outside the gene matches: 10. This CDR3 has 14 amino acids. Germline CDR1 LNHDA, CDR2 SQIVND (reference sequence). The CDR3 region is CASAGQARGYGYTF. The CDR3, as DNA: TGTGCCAGTGCAGGACAGGCCAGGGGCTATGGCTACACCTTC.

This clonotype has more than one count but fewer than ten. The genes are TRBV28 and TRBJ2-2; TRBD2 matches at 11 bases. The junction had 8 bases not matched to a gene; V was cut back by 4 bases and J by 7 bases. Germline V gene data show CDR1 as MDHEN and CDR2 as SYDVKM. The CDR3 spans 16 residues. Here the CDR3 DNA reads TGTGCCAGCAGTTATAGCGGGAGGGCCCAAAACGGGGAGCTGTTTTTT. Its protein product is CASSYSGRAQNGELFF.

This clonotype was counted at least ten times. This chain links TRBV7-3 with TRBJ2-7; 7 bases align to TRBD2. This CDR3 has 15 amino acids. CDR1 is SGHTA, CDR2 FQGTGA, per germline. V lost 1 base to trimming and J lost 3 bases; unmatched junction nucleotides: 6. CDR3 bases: TGTGCCAGCAGCTTAAGGGCGGGAGCCGACTACGAGCAGTACTTC. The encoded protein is CASSLRAGADYEQYF.

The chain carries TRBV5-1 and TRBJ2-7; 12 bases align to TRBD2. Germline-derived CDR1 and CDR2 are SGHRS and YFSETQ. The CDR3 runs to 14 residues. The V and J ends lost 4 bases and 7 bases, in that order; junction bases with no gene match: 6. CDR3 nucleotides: TGCGCCAGCAGCCAGACTAGCGGGAGTGGTGAGCAGTACGTC. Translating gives CASSQTSGSGEQYV.

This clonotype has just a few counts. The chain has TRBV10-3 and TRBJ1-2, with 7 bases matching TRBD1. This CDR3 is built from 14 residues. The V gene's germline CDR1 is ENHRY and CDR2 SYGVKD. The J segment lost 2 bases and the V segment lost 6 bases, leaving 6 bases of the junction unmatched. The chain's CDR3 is CAIRTRTGNYGYTF. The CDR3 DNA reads TGTGCCATCAGAACACGGACAGGAAACTATGGCTACACCTTC.

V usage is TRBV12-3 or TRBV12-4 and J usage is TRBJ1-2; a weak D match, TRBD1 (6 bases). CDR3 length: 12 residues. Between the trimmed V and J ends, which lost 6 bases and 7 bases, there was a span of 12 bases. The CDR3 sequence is CASSPTGAGYTF. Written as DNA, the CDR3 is TGTGCCAGCAGCCCGACAGGTGCTGGCTACACCTTC.

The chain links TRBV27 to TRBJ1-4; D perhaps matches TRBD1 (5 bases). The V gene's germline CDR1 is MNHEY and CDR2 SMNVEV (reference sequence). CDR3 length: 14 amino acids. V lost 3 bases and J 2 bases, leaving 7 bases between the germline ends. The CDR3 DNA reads TGTGCCAGCAGTTTCGAGGGGACTAATGAAAAACTGTTTTTT. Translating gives CASSFEGTNEKLFF.

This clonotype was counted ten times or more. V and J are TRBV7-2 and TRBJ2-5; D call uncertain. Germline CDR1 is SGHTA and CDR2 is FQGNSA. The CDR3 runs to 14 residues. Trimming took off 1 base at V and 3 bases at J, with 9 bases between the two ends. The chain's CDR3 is CASSLVVGEETQYF. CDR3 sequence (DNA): TGTGCCAGCAGCTTAGTAGTAGGAGAAGAGACCCAGTACTTC.

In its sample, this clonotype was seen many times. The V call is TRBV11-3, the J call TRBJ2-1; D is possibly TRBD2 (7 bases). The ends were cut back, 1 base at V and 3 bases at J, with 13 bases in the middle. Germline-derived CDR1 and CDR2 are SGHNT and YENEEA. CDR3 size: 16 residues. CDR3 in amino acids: CASSLGWGGGYNEQFF. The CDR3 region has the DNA TGTGCCAGCAGCTTAGGTTGGGGAGGGGGCTACAATGAGCAGTTCTTC.

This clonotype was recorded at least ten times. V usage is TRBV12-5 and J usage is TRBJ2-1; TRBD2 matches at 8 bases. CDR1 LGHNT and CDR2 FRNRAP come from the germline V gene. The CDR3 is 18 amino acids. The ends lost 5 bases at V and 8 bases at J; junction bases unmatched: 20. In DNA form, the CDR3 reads TGTGCTAGTGGTACAAAAGATAAGACTAGCGCTAGGGGGGATGAGCAGTTCTTC. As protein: CASGTKDKTSARGDEQFF.

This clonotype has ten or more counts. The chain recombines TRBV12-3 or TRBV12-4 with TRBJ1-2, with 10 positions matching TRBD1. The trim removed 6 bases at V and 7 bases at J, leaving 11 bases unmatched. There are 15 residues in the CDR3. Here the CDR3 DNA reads TGTGCCAGCAGCCACGCCGGGACAGGGGATCGTGGCTACACCTTC. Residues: CASSHAGTGDRGYTF.

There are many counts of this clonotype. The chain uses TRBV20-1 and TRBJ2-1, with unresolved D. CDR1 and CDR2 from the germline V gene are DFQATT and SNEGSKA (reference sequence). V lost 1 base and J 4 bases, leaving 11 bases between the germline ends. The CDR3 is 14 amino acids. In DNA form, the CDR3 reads TGCAGTGCTAGAGGGCTATTTGGATACAATGAGCAGTTCTTC. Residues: CSARGLFGYNEQFF.

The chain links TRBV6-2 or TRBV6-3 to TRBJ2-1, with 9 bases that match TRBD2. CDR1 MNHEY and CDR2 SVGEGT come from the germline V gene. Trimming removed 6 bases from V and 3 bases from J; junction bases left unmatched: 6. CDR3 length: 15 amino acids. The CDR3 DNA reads TGTGCCAGCAGCTCTAGCGGGAATTACTACAATGAGCAGTTCTTC. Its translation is CASSSSGNYYNEQFF.

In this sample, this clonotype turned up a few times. DNA of the CDR3: TGTGCCAGTAGTATAACAGGGGGCTACGAGCAGTACTTC. Its translation: CASSITGGYEQYF. This chain joins TRBV19 and TRBJ2-7; 8 bases agree with TRBD1. The CDR3 is 13 residues long. With 2 bases clipped from V and 3 bases from J, the junction kept 0 bases outside the gene matches. Germline V gene sequence: CDR1 LNHDA, CDR2 SQIVND (reference sequence).

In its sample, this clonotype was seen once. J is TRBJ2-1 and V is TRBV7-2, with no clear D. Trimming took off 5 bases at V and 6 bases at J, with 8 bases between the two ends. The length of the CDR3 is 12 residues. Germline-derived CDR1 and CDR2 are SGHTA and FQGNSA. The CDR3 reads CASSAQSNEQFF. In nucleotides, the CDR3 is TGTGCCAGCAGCGCCCAGAGCAATGAGCAGTTCTTC.

CDR3 nucleotide sequence: TGTGCCAGCAGCCGGACTAGGGGCACCGGGGAGCTGTTTTTT. The encoded protein is CASSRTRGTGELFF. The chain has TRBV7-2 and TRBJ2-2, with TRBD2 matching 7 bases. The CDR3 is made up of 14 amino acids. Trimming took 5 bases from V and 4 from J; bases not matched to a gene: 4. Germline V gene data show CDR1 as SGHTA and CDR2 as FQGNSA.

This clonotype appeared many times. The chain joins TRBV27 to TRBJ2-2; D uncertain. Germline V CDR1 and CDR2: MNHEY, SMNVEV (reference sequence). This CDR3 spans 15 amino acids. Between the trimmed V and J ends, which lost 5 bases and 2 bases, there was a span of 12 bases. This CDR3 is CASSNRPGNTGELFF. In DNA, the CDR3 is TGTGCCAGCAGTAACAGACCCGGAAACACCGGGGAGCTGTTTTTT.

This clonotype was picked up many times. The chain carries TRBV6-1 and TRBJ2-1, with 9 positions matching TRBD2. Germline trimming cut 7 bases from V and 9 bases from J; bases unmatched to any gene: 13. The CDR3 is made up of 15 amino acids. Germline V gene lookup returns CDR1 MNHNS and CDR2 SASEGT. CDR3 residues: CASNSSPGLASEQFF. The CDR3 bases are TGTGCCAGCAATAGCTCCCCAGGACTAGCGAGTGAGCAGTTCTTC.

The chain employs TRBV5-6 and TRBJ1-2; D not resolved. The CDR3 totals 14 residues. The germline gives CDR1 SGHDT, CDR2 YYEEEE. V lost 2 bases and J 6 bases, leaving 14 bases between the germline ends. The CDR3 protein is CASSFATQSHGYTF. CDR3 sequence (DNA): TGTGCCAGCAGCTTCGCGACGCAAAGCCATGGCTACACCTTC.

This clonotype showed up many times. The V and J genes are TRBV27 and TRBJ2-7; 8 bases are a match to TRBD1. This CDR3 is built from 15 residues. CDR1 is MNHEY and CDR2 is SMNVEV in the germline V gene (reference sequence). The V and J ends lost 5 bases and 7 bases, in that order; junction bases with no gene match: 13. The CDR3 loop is CASSPTGAPSGEQYF. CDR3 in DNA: TGTGCCAGCAGTCCGACAGGGGCGCCTTCAGGAGAGCAGTACTTC.

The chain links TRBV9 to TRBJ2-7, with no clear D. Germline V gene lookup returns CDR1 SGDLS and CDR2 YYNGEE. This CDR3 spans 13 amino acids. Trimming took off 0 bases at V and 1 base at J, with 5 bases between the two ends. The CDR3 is CASSVGTSYEQYF. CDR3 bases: TGTGCCAGCAGCGTAGGAACTTCCTACGAGCAGTACTTC. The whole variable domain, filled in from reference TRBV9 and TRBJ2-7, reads DSGVTQTPKHLITATGQRVTLRCSPRSGDLSVYWYQQSLDQGLQFLIQYYNGEERAKGNILERFSAQQFPDLHSELNLSSLELGDSALYFCASSVGTSYEQYFGPGTRLTVT.

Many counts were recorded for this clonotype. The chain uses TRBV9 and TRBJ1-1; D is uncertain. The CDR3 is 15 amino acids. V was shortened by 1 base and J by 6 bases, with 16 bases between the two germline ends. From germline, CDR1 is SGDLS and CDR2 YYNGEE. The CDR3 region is CASSVNTRARPEAFF. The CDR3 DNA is TGTGCCAGCAGCGTAAATACAAGAGCGAGGCCTGAAGCTTTCTTT.

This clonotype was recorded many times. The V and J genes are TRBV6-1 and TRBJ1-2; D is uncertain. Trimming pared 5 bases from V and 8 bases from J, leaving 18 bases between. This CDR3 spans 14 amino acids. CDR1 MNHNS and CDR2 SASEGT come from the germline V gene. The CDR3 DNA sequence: TGTGCCAGCAGTACGGGCGTCCCAGGTCGAGGCTACACCTTC. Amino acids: CASSTGVPGRGYTF.

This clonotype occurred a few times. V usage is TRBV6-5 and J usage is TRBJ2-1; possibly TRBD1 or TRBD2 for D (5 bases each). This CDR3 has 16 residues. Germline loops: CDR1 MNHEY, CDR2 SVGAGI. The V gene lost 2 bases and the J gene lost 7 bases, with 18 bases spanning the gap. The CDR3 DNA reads TGTGCCAGCAGTTACGAGGGGATAGGACCTCGGAATGAGCAGTTCTTC. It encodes CASSYEGIGPRNEQFF.

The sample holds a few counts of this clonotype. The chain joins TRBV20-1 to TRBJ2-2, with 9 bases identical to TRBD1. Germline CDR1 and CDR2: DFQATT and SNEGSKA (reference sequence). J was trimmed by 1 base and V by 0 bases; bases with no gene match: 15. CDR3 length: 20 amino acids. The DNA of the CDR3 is TGCAGTGCTAGAGATTATCGGGACATGGAGGGACAGGGGAACACCGGGGAGCTGTTTTTT. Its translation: CSARDYRDMEGQGNTGELFF.